These 7 T cell receptor beta chains were sequenced from one sample in a study of cytomegalovirus exposure and HLA in healthy donors. PCR amplification relied on 60 Vbeta primers (plus 13 Jbeta primers). Measured with immunoSEQ multiplex PCR; TCRdb has only the in-frame clones, and not every one. The sample lists about 180,000 clones, roughly 75% occurring once. Specimen: PBMCs. These receptors were collected from a woman in her forties or fifties in good health and CMV-seropositive.

The chain recombines TRBV9 with TRBJ2-2; a weak D match, TRBD2 (6 bases). This CDR3 contains 16 residues. Germline CDR1 is SGDLS and CDR2 is YYNGEE. V was shortened by 2 bases and J by 2 bases, with 13 bases between the two germline ends. CDR3 nucleotides: TGTGCCAGCAGCGTCTCCGGGACTTTAAACACCGGGGAGCTGTTTTTT. This codes for CASSVSGTLNTGELFF.

The rearrangement links TRBV27 to TRBJ2-1; 10 bases line up with TRBD1. The CDR3 runs 16 residues. The V gene end was trimmed by 1 base and the J gene end by 7 bases; junction bases not matched to a gene: 7. CDR1 and CDR2 from the germline V gene are MNHEY and SMNVEV (reference sequence). DNA of the CDR3: TGTGCCAGCAGTTTATACCCGGGACAGGGGTGGAATGAGCAGTTCTTC. It encodes CASSLYPGQGWNEQFF.

V is TRBV5-1 and J is TRBJ1-2; D call uncertain. The germline V gene has CDR1 SGHRS and CDR2 YFSETQ. The CDR3 sequence is 14 residues long. V was shortened by 4 bases and J by 1 base, with 11 bases between the two germline ends. The CDR3 reads CASSPGSDNYGYTF. DNA for the CDR3: TGCGCCAGCAGCCCAGGATCAGATAACTATGGCTACACCTTC.

The rearrangement uses TRBV9 and TRBJ1-3; no firm D call. Trimming shortened V by 3 bases and J by 0 bases, and 7 bases separated the two germline ends. Germline V CDR1 and CDR2: SGDLS, YYNGEE. CDR3 length: 14 residues. CDR3 protein: CASSAGSSGNTIYF. DNA for the CDR3: TGTGCCAGCAGCGCCGGGAGCTCTGGAAACACCATATATTTT.

The rearrangement uses TRBV6-5 and TRBJ2-1; D is unclear. The ends were cut back, 6 bases at V and 12 bases at J, with 15 bases in the middle. The germline CDR1 and CDR2 sequences are MNHEY and SVGAGI. The CDR3 totals 12 residues. CDR3 residues: CASSNNPGVQFF. CDR3 sequence (DNA): TGTGCCAGCAGCAACAACCCTGGAGTGCAGTTCTTC.

The chain uses TRBV6-6 and TRBJ1-1; maybe TRBD1 (6 bases). Germline-derived CDR1 and CDR2 are MNHNY and SVGAGI (reference sequence). Trimming took off 2 bases at V and 0 bases at J, with 7 bases between the two ends. The CDR3 is 14 residues long. The chain's CDR3 is CASSYGTLNTEAFF. The CDR3 DNA sequence: TGTGCCAGCAGTTACGGGACATTGAACACTGAAGCTTTCTTT.

A few counts support this clone. J is TRBJ2-1 and V is TRBV7-3; 8 bases align to TRBD1. The germline V gene has CDR1 SGHTA and CDR2 FQGTGA. CDR3 size: 14 residues. V lost 5 bases and J lost 8; bases outside the gene matches: 8. This chain's CDR3 is CASSLRDRLDEQFF. As DNA, the CDR3 is TGTGCCAGCAGCCTCCGGGACAGGCTCGATGAGCAGTTCTTC.